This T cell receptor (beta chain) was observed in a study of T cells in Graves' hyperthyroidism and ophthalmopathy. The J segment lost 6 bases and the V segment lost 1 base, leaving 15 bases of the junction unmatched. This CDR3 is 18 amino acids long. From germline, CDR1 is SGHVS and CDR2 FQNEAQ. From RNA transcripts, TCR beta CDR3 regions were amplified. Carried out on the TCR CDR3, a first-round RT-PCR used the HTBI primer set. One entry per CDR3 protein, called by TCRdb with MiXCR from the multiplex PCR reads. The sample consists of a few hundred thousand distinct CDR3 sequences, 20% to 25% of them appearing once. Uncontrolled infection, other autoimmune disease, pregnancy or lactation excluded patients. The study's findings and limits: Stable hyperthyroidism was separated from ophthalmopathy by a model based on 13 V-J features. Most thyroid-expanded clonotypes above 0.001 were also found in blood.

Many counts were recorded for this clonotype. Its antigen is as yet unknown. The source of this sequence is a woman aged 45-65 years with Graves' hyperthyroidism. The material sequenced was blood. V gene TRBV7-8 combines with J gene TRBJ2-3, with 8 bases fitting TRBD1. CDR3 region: CASSLGPRLSGQDDTQYF. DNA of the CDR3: TGTGCCAGCAGCTTAGGTCCGCGATTGTCGGGACAGGATGATACGCAGTATTTT.